Described below is a single T cell receptor beta chain sequence and its context. The antigen it recognizes is unknown. Qualities for individual bases were not recorded, and no much larger clone is one base off. RNA was extracted using the RNeasy kit, and 0.5 to 1 microgram was reverse transcribed with random hexamers. TCR beta CDR3 regions were amplified with the immunoSEQ multiplex PCR assay covering 54 Vbeta and 13 Jbeta segments. PCR amplification bias was corrected using a synthetic template baseline for primer optimization and computational correction. From the authors' description of their analysis: Reads were annotated to V, D and J genes per IMGT and analyzed with immunoSEQ Analyzer, keeping only productive sequences. Clonality was computed as one minus Shannon entropy normalized by log2 of the number of productive unique sequences. Public and private clones were assessed among the 100 most prevalent clones of each patient and control. Susac-specific clones were defined as absent from healthy and MS cohorts, 800 to 1,200 published viral clones and other ImmuneACCESS disease sequences. In TCRdb, the public reads were trimmed at Q25 with fastp and aligned with MiXCR, with productive beta chains retained. Each entry merges the rows of one CDR3 protein and shows their most common DNA and genes. V and J calls and clone size were set by TCRdb, not the authors. This sample comprises about 210,000 distinct CDR3 sequences, 95% of them detected only once. The ten largest clonotypes hold 0.1% of the sample.

The sample originates from a study of CD8 T cells in Susac syndrome (dated by TCRdb to between 2018 and 2021). About the investigation overall: Repertoire sequencing was used to test whether CD8+ T cell activation and differentiation in Susac syndrome was antigen driven. The research as a whole found: The TCR sequencing and HLA analysis was acknowledged to have included a relatively small number of individuals.

High-throughput TCR beta sequencing profiled peripheral blood CD8+ and CD4+ T cells from healthy donors, Susac syndrome patients and multiple sclerosis patients. The healthy donors served as controls matched for age and sex. Bulk CD8+ and CD4+ T cells were purified magnetically by negative isolation, whereas CD8+ TEMRA cells were enriched by FACS. Blood was collected in EDTA tubes and processed within 24 hours, with PBMCs isolated through density gradient centrifugation. PBMCs intended for TCR sequencing were cryopreserved in liquid nitrogen and were subsequently thawed in a 37 degrees C water bath. The sorted or isolated CD4+, CD8+ and CD8+ TEMRA cells reached a purity of at least 90%. The TCR originated in a human donor in good health. The material sequenced was CD4+ T cells from PBMCs.

The DNA sequence is as follows: TGCAGTGCATGGACTAGCGGGGGCTCCTACAATGAGCAGTTCTTC. Its protein product is CSAWTSGGSYNEQFF. This chain is built from TRBV20-1 and TRBJ2-1, and 13 bases in between align with TRBD2. V is trimmed back by 6 bases and J by 0 bases, and the junction contains 2 bases that no gene match accounts for. The germline V gene (reference sequence) sets CDR1 to DFQATT and CDR2 to SNEGSKA. The CDR3 numbers 15 residues from cysteine through phenylalanine. Of all the DNA, just the CDR3 is kept, 45 bases in frame from base 1.